This section outlines one T cell receptor (beta chain) sequence together with its context. A much larger clone lies a single base off, so this may be a read error. The data belong to a study of blood T cells in healthy people across ages. Study as a whole: For every two T cells, template switching captured about one barcoded beta molecule.

CDR3 length: 15 amino acids. Germline V CDR1 and CDR2: LGHDT, YNNKEL (reference sequence). V lost 0 bases and J 13 bases, leaving 19 bases between the germline ends. A J-beta primer mix and a sample-barcoded 5' primer were used in a second PCR of about 7 to 12 cycles. Each cDNA molecule was tagged by a template-switch adaptor that had 12 random nucleotides. TCRdb fed the 5' RACE reads into MiXCR, producing one record per CDR3 protein. The sample records about 650,000 distinct CDR3 sequences, about 34% being singletons. The chain joins TRBV3-1 to TRBJ2-1; no clear D gene. This TCR derives from a woman older than 75 in good health. Sequences were obtained from blood. CDR3 region: CASSQDQGFQETQFF. CDR3 nucleotides: TGTGCCAGCAGCCAAGATCAAGGGTTCCAAGAGACCCAGTTCTTC.